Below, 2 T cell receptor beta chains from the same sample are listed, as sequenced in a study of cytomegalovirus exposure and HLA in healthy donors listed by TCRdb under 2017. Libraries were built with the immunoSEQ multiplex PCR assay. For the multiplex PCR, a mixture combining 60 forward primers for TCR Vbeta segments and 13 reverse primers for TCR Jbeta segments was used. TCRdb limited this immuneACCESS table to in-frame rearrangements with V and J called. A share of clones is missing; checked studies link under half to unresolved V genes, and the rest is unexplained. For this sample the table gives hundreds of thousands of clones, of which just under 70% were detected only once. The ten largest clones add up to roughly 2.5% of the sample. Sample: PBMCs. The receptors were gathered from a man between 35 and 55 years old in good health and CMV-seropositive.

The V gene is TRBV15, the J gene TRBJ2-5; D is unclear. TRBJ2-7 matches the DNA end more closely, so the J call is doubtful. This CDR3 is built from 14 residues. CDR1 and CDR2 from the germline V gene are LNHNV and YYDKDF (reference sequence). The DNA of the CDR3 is TGTGCCACCAGCAGAGGACAAGCAACCTACGAGCAGTACTTC. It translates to CATSRGQATYEQYF.

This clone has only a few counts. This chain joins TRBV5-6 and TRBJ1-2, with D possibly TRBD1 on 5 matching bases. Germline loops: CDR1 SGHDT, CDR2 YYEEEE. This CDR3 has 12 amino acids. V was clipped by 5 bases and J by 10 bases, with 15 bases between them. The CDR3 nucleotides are TGTGCCAGCAGTCCGGCGGGGGGTCCCTACACCTTC. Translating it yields CASSPAGGPYTF.